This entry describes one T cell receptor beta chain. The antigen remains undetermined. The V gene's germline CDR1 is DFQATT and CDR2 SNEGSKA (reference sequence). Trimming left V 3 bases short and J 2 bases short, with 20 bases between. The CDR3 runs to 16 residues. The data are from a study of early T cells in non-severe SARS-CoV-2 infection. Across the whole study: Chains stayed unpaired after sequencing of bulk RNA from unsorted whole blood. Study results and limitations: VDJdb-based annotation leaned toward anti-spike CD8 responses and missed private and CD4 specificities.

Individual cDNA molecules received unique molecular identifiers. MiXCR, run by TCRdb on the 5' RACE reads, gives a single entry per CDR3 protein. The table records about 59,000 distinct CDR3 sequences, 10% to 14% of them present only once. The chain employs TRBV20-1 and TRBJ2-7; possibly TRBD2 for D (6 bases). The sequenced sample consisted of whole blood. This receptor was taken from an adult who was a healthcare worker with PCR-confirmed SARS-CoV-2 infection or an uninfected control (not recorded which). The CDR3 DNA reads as TGCAGTGCTAGCCGGGGACTCCCAGGAGCTCCCTACGAGCAGTACTTC. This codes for CSASRGLPGAPYEQYF.